This TCR beta chain is drawn from a study of PD-L1 blockade in urothelial cancer. The repertoire was sequenced with immunoSEQ multiplex PCR; TCRdb's copy has only in-frame clones and lacks some. This table has 60,000 to 75,000 clones, roughly 89% appearing once. Trimming took 3 bases from V and 0 from J, leaving 14 bases between them. The CDR3 runs 16 residues. Per germline, CDR1 LGHNA and CDR2 YNFKEQ. Time point of the sample: pretreatment peripheral blood. V is TRBV4-2 and J is TRBJ1-2, with D unresolved. This clonotype was obtained from a woman in her sixties or seventies with urothelial cancer. This material consisted of PBMCs, taken around atezolizumab (anti-PD-L1) treatment. The DNA of the CDR3 is TGTGCCAGCAGCCATCTTGAAACAGCTGCTAACTATGGCTACACCTTC. As protein: CASSHLETAANYGYTF.